A selection of T cell receptor beta chains follows, all from one sample in a study of PD-1 blockade in classical Hodgkin lymphoma. TCRdb keeps only in-frame clones here, not all; method: immunoSEQ multiplex PCR. The sample lists under 30,000 clones, over 75% seen once, with 2.4% in the top ten. This sample comprised CD4+ T cells from blood, obtained at baseline. Receptors were obtained from a human donor with classical Hodgkin lymphoma. Each CDR3 is given with its conserved first and last residue. D genes are given only for firm matches. Some rows have no size entry. The others give once, few or many, or a class for an expanded clone.

clone_size | j_call | d_call | v_call | cdr3_aa | cdr3_nt
- | TRBJ2-1 | - | TRBV5-8 | CASRSIGAGPNEQFF | TGTGCCAGCAGGTCCATAGGGGCAGGCCCCAATGAGCAGTTCTTC
- | TRBJ2-3 | - | TRBV7-9 | CASSPLVGPTDTQYF | TGTGCCAGCAGCCCCCTTGTGGGTCCTACAGATACGCAGTATTTT
- | TRBJ1-2 | TRBD1 | TRBV10-3 | CAISATGTGGGYTF | TGTGCCATCAGCGCCACCGGGACAGGAGGTGGCTACACCTTC
- | TRBJ1-2 | - | TRBV19 | CASSTVPRGPRYGYTF | TGTGCCAGTAGTACCGTTCCCCGCGGACCCCGCTATGGCTACACCTTC
- | TRBJ1-1 | TRBD1 | TRBV19 | CASSSDRGNTEAFF | TGTGCCAGTAGTTCGGACAGGGGGAACACTGAAGCTTTCTTT
- | TRBJ1-2 | TRBD1 | TRBV6-1 | CASSRGQGVNYGYTF | TGTGCCAGCAGTAGGGGACAGGGCGTTAACTATGGCTACACCTTC
- | TRBJ1-3 | - | TRBV7-2 | CASSLGGPGNTIYF | TGTGCCAGCAGCTTAGGAGGGCCGGGAAACACCATATATTTT
- | TRBJ1-3 | - | TRBV5-6 | CASSRRHSGNTIYF | TGTGCCAGCAGCCGTCGACATTCTGGAAACACCATATATTTT
- | TRBJ1-4 | TRBD1 | TRBV28 | CASSFEDRGPLYEKLFF | TGTGCCAGCAGTTTCGAGGACAGGGGGCCTTTGTATGAAAAACTGTTTTTT
- | TRBJ2-5 | - | TRBV5-4 | CASSQPGATETQYF | TGTGCCAGCAGCCAGCCTGGAGCCACCGAGACCCAGTACTTC
once | TRBJ1-1 | TRBD1 | TRBV27 | CASRGTGMNTEAFF | TGTGCCAGCAGAGGGACAGGGATGAACACTGAAGCTTTCTTT
- | TRBJ2-7 | TRBD2 | TRBV4-3 | CASSQASGKGYEQYF | TGCGCCAGCAGCCAAGCTAGCGGGAAGGGTTACGAGCAGTACTTC
- | TRBJ1-4 | - | TRBV14 | CASSQAGLRQEKLFF | TGTGCCAGCAGCCAAGCCGGACTGAGACAGGAAAAACTGTTTTTT
- | TRBJ2-1 | - | TRBV18 | CASSRAREQAYNEQFF | TGTGCCAGCTCACGGGCTAGGGAACAGGCCTACAATGAGCAGTTCTTC
few | TRBJ1-2 | TRBD1 | TRBV7-9 | CASSLGDRPRGYTF | TGTGCCAGCAGCTTAGGGGACAGGCCAAGAGGCTACACCTTC
- | TRBJ1-2 | - | TRBV2 | CASSERGIGYGYTF | TGTGCCAGCAGTGAAAGGGGAATCGGCTATGGCTACACCTTC
- | TRBJ2-3 | TRBD2 | TRBV6-6 | CASSPSGRAGDTQYF | TGTGCCAGCAGCCCTAGCGGGAGGGCCGGAGATACGCAGTATTTT
- | TRBJ2-5 | - | TRBV6-1 | CASSEASFYSSIKETQYF | TGTGCCAGCAGTGAAGCGAGTTTCTACTCCTCAATTAAGGAGACCCAGTACTTC
- | TRBJ1-2 | TRBD1 | TRBV28 | CASSSTGLRGYTF | TGTGCCAGCAGTTCGACAGGGCTGCGCGGCTACACCTTC
- | TRBJ1-4 | TRBD1 | TRBV5-1 | CASSAMSGQGFFNEKLFF | TGCGCCAGCAGCGCTATGTCGGGACAGGGATTTTTTAATGAAAAACTGTTTTTT
- | TRBJ1-2 | - | TRBV14 | CASSHTRGNGYTF | TGTGCCAGCAGCCACACCAGGGGTAATGGCTACACCTTC
- | TRBJ1-1 | - | TRBV19 | CASSPSGGRNTEAFF | TGTGCCAGTAGTCCCTCCGGAGGGCGTAACACTGAAGCTTTCTTT
- | TRBJ1-1 | - | TRBV29-1 | CSVCLGTGNTEAFF | TGCAGCGTTTGCCTCGGGACGGGGAACACTGAAGCTTTCTTT
- | TRBJ2-2 | TRBD2 | TRBV7-2 | CASSSREHGELFF | TGTGCCAGCAGCTCGCGGGAGCACGGGGAGCTGTTTTTT
- | TRBJ1-5 | TRBD1 | TRBV4-2 | CASSRGQESNQPQHF | TGTGCCAGCAGCCGCGGACAGGAGAGCAATCAGCCCCAGCATTTT
- | TRBJ1-4 | TRBD1 | TRBV7-9 | CASSLGQGDEKLFF | TGTGCCAGCAGCTTAGGGCAGGGGGATGAAAAACTGTTTTTT
few | TRBJ1-4 | - | TRBV30 | CAWSRAGGEEKLFF | TGTGCCTGGAGTCGAGCAGGAGGAGAGGAAAAACTGTTTTTT
- | TRBJ2-1 | - | TRBV11-3 | CASSLGQRYEQFF | TGTGCCAGCAGCTTAGGACAGCGCTATGAGCAGTTCTTC
- | TRBJ2-1 | TRBD2 | TRBV19 | CASSIGSGRAVEEQFF | TGTGCCAGTAGTATAGGGAGCGGGAGGGCCGTTGAAGAGCAGTTCTTC
- | TRBJ1-2 | TRBD1 | TRBV7-8 | CASSLLRDRSSTNYGYTF | TGTGCCAGCAGCTTACTGAGGGACAGATCTTCTACTAACTATGGCTACACCTTC